These 6 T cell receptor beta chains were all obtained from the same sample, sequenced in a study of control samples from healthy donors and cancer patients. Assay: immunoSEQ multiplex PCR; the TCRdb copy retains only in-frame clones and omits some. The sample shows about 79,000 clones, 80% to 95% of them seen only once. The sample taken for sequencing was PBMCs. The receptor set was obtained from a woman between 40 and 55 years old with lung cancer.

The V call is TRBV5-4, the J call TRBJ2-7; D is unresolved. Between the trimmed V and J ends, which lost 0 bases and 2 bases, there was a span of 18 bases. CDR3 length: 17 amino acids. Per the germline V gene, CDR1 is SGHNT and CDR2 is YYREEE (reference sequence). This chain's CDR3 is CASSLGRMRQDPYEQYF. The CDR3 coding sequence is TGTGCCAGCAGCTTGGGTCGTATGAGGCAGGACCCCTACGAGCAGTACTTC.

In this sample, this clone turned up a few times. The chain couples TRBV2 to TRBJ2-3, with 10 nucleotides matching TRBD2. The CDR3 contains 16 residues. Germline V lookup: CDR1 SNHLY, CDR2 FYNNEI. Trimming took 6 bases from V and 1 from J; bases not matched to a gene: 7. CDR3 amino acids: CASSARTSGRTDTQYF. CDR3 bases: TGTGCCAGCAGCGCTCGGACTAGCGGACGCACAGATACGCAGTATTTT.

CDR3 DNA: TGTGCTAGTGGTTTGCAGGGAGACAATGAGCAGTTCTTC. Encoded protein: CASGLQGDNEQFF. The J gene is TRBJ2-1, the V gene TRBV12-5; TRBD1 or TRBD2 may be the D gene (5 bases each). Trimming cost V 2 bases and J 5 bases, with 7 bases left between them. Germline loops: CDR1 LGHNT, CDR2 FRNRAP. CDR3 length: 13 residues.

CDR3 sequence: CASSLDRRDTQYF. DNA of the CDR3: TGCGCCAGCAGCTTGGACAGACGAGATACGCAGTATTTT. V gene TRBV5-1 combines with J gene TRBJ2-3; D gene uncertain. Per the germline V gene, CDR1 is SGHRS and CDR2 is YFSETQ. Trimming shortened V by 0 bases and J by 5 bases, and 7 bases separated the two germline ends. The CDR3 loop spans 13 amino acids.

This clone appeared once. J is TRBJ1-1 and V is TRBV6-2 or TRBV6-3; the match to TRBD1 covers 12 bases. Germline assignment: CDR1 MNHEY and CDR2 SVGEGT. V lost 4 bases to trimming and J lost 4 bases; unmatched junction nucleotides: 4. This CDR3 is built from 15 residues. The CDR3 DNA reads TGTGCCAGCAGTTCGGGACAGGGGGCGAGCACTGAAGCTTTCTTT. This gives the protein CASSSGQGASTEAFF.

The CDR3 DNA follows: TGTGCCAGCTCCCCTGTAGGCTACGAGCAGTACTTC. It codes for CASSPVGYEQYF. The rearrangement uses TRBV18 and TRBJ2-7; D is uncertain. The germline V gene has CDR1 KGHSH and CDR2 LQKENI. CDR3 length: 12 residues. V was pared by 6 bases and J by 3 bases, with 9 bases between.